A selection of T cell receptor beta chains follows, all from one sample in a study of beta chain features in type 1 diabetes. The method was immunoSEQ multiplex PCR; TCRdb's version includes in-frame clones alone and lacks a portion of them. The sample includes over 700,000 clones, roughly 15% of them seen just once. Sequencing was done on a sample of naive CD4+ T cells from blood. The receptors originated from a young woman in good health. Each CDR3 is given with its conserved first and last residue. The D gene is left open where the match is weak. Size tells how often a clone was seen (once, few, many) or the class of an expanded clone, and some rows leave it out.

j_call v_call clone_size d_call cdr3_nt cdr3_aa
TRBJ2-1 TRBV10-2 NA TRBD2 TGCGCCAGCAGTCTAGCGGGAGGGCACGGGGAGCAGTTCTTC CASSLAGGHGEQFF
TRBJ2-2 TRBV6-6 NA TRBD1 TGTGCCAGCAGTTACTCGGGGACAGGGGAGATCGGGGAGCTGTTTTTT CASSYSGTGEIGELFF
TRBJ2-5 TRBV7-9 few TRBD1 TGTGCCAGCAGCCGGGACAGCCTCTACCAAGAGACCCAGTACTTC CASSRDSLYQETQYF
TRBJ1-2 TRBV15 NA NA TGTGCCACCAGCAGAGAAGTTCGGGGGGATCTCGATGGCTACACCTTC CATSREVRGDLDGYTF
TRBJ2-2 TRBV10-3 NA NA TGTGCCATCAGTGAGTCGGGGAACCGCACCGGGGAGCTGTTTTTT CAISESGNRTGELFF
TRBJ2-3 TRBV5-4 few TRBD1 TGTGCCAGCAGAAGACAGGGGAGGAGGACAGATACGCAGTATTTT CASRRQGRRTDTQYF
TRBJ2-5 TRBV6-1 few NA TGTGCCAGCCAGAGCGGTTGGGAGACCCAGTACTTC CASQSGWETQYF
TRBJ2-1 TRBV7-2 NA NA TGTGCCAGCAGCCCAGGGCATGAGCAGTTCTTC CASSPGHEQFF
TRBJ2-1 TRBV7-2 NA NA TGTGCCAGCAGCTCCGCCGGTGCTAGGAACAATGAGCAGTTCTTC CASSSAGARNNEQFF
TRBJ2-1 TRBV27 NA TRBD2 TGTGCCAGCAGTTTATTCCCGGGGTCTAGCGGGAGGGCTCACAATGAGCAGTTCTTC CASSLFPGSSGRAHNEQFF
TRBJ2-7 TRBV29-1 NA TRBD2 TGCAGCGTAAAAAGAGCGGGAGGGCCGTACGAGCAGTACTTC CSVKRAGGPYEQYF
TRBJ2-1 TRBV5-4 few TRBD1 TGTGCCAGCAGTCCTTCGGCAGGGGGCGTCTACAATGAGCAGTTCTTC CASSPSAGGVYNEQFF
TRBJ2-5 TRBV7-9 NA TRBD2 TGTGCCAGCAGAGGGGCGGGGGTAGAGACCCAGTACTTC CASRGAGVETQYF
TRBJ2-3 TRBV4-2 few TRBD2 TGTGCCAGCAGCCAAGGCAGCGGGAGGTCGGCAGATACGCAGTATTTT CASSQGSGRSADTQYF
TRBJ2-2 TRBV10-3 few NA TGTGCCTCCAAGGAAAACATACTGAACACCGGGGAGCTGTTTTTT CASKENILNTGELFF
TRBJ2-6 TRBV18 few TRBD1 TGTGCCAGCTCTCCTGTTGGGGGACAGTTCTCTGGGGCCAACGTCCTGACTTTC CASSPVGGQFSGANVLTF
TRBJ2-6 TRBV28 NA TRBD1 TGTGCCAGCGGACAGGGATCGGCAGGGGCCAACGTCCTGACTTTC CASGQGSAGANVLTF
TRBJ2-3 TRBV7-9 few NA TGTGCCAGCAGCACACGGGACCCGGGAGGCACAGATACGCAGTATTTT CASSTRDPGGTDTQYF
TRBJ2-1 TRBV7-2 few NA TGTGCCAGCAGCTTCAGCGGCGGCACCTTCTCCTACAATGAGCAGTTCTTC CASSFSGGTFSYNEQFF
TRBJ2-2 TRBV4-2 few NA TGTGCCAGCAGCCTCGGTCCTCTGAACACCGGGGAGCTGTTTTTT CASSLGPLNTGELFF
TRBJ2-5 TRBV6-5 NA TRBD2 TGTGCCATCAGAGATGGCGGGAGTGGGGAGACCCAGTACTTC CAIRDGGSGETQYF
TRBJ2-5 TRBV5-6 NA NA TGTGCCAGCAGCTTGAGGGCCCAAGGACAGAGACACCAAGAGACCCAGTACTTC CASSLRAQGQRHQETQYF
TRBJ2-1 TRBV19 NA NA TGTGCCAGTAGTATCGAACTCGAGCAGTTCTTC CASSIELEQFF
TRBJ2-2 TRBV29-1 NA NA TGCAGCGCCCTGAGGGGGGCAAACACCGGGGAGCTGTTTTTT CSALRGANTGELFF
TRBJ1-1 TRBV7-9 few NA TGTGCCAGTAGCCTTACACAGAACACTGAAGCTTTCTTT CASSLTQNTEAFF
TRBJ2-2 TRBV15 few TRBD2 TGTGCCACCAGCAGAGTGCGTAGCGGGAGGTACACCGGGGAGCTGTTTTTT CATSRVRSGRYTGELFF
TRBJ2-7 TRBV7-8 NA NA TGTGCCAGCAGCTTAGTCTTTAGCGGCGTCTCCTACGAGCAGTACTTC CASSLVFSGVSYEQYF
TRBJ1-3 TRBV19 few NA TGTGCCAGTACCTCGGGTTCGGGAAACACCATATATTTT CASTSGSGNTIYF
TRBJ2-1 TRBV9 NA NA TGTGCCAGCAGCGTTGGTCGGGACTTCTACAATGAGCAGTTCTTC CASSVGRDFYNEQFF
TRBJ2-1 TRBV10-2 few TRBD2 TGCGCCAGCAATATAGCGGGAGTCGGTGAGCAGTTCTTC CASNIAGVGEQFF
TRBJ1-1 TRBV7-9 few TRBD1 TGTGCCAGCAGCCGGACAGGGGACACTGAAGCTTTCTTT CASSRTGDTEAFF
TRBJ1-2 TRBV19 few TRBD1 TGTGCCAGTAGTGGGAGGGGGCGCGGCTATGGCTACACCTTC CASSGRGRGYGYTF
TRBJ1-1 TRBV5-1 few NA TGCGCCAGCAGCTTGGGGACGGTGAACACTGAAGCTTTCTTT CASSLGTVNTEAFF
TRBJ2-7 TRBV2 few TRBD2 TGTGCCAGCACCGGGCAGAGACTAGCGGGCGAGCAGTACTTC CASTGQRLAGEQYF
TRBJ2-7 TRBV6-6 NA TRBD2 TGTGCCAGCAGTTCCCAGACTAGCCCGGGCTACGAGCAGTACTTC CASSSQTSPGYEQYF
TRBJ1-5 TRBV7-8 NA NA TGTGCCAGCAGCGCATTACAGGGCGGTCAGCCCCAGCATTTT CASSALQGGQPQHF
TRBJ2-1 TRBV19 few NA TGTGCCAGTAGTACCCGCCGGGACCTTCACAATGAGCAGTTCTTC CASSTRRDLHNEQFF
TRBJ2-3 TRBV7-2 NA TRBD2 TGTGCCAGCAGCTTAACACCTAGCGGAGCGGGCACAGATACGCAGTATTTT CASSLTPSGAGTDTQYF
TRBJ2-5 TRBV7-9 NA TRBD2 TGTGCCAGCAGAGGACTAGCGGGACCTAAGACCCAGTACTTC CASRGLAGPKTQYF
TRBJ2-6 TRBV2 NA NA TGTGCCAGCAGGTTCGGACAGAGTTTCTCTGGGGCCAACGTCCTGACTTTC CASRFGQSFSGANVLTF
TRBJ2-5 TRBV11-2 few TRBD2 TGTGCCAGCAGCCCAGCCTCTAGCGGCCAAGAGACCCAGTACTTC CASSPASSGQETQYF
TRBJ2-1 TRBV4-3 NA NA TGCGCCAGCAGCCAACGCACCGGGCCTCTCGCCAATGAGCAGTTCTTC CASSQRTGPLANEQFF
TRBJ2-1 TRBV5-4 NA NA TGTGCCAGCAACACGTCCCCGGGACTCAGCTCCTACAATGAGCAGTTCTTC CASNTSPGLSSYNEQFF
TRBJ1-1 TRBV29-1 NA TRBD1 TGCAGCACGGGGACAGTGCGTAACACTGAAGCTTTCTTT CSTGTVRNTEAFF